These 29 T cell receptor beta chains came from one sample sequenced in a study of blood T cell repertoires in COVID-19. Assay used: immunoSEQ multiplex PCR; TCRdb lists only in-frame clones, some missing. This table has fewer than 400,000 clones, roughly 90% appearing once. The source material was PBMCs or T cells enriched from blood (not recorded which). The receptor set was obtained from a woman aged 25 to 39 who had been exposed to COVID-19.

This rearrangement joins TRBV5-1 to TRBJ2-5, with 11 bases that match TRBD2. There are 16 residues in the CDR3. Per germline, CDR1 SGHRS and CDR2 YFSETQ. The V segment lost 4 bases and the J segment 1 base; nucleotides outside the gene matches: 6. In DNA, the CDR3 is TGCGCCAGCAGCCCGCCTAGCGGGGGGCCCCAAGAGACCCAGTACTTC. Its translation: CASSPPSGGPQETQYF.

V and J are TRBV11-3 and TRBJ2-1; TRBD2 is a possible D gene (5 bases). Deletions cut 2 bases from V and 8 bases from J, with 25 bases between. CDR1 is SGHNT, CDR2 YENEEA, per germline. The CDR3 length is 18 residues. CDR3 bases: TGTGCCAGCAGCTTAAATCCTGGCGGACCCCCGGGAAGCGATGAGCAGTTCTTC. Translating gives CASSLNPGGPPGSDEQFF.

V usage is TRBV5-5 and J usage is TRBJ1-4; TRBD1 agrees at 10 bases. V gave up 5 bases and J gave up 5 bases; unmatched junction bases: 3. Germline CDR1 reads SGHKS; CDR2 reads YYEKEE (reference sequence). The CDR3 covers 14 residues. The CDR3 is CASRRGQGNEKLFF. The CDR3 bases are TGTGCCAGCAGGAGGGGACAGGGGAATGAAAAACTGTTTTTT. Complete variable domain (other parts from reference TRBV5-5 and TRBJ1-4): DAGVTQSPTHLIKTRGQQVTLRCSPISGHKSVSWYQQVLGQGPQFIFQYYEKEERGRGNFPDRFSARQFPNYSSELNVNALLLGDSALYLCASRRGQGNEKLFFGSGTQLSVL.

The chain joins TRBV3-1 (or the pseudogene TRBV3-2) to TRBJ2-1, with D possibly being TRBD2 (6 bases). This CDR3 contains 16 residues. The V gene lost 0 bases and the J gene lost 3 bases, with 12 bases spanning the gap. Germline assignment: CDR1 LGHDT and CDR2 YNNKEL (reference sequence). CDR3 loop: CASSQDRGGDYNEQFF. DNA of the CDR3: TGTGCCAGCAGCCAAGATCGGGGCGGGGACTACAATGAGCAGTTCTTC.

The rearrangement joins TRBV7-9 to TRBJ2-5; 9 bases are shared with TRBD1. Germline values: CDR1 SEHNR, CDR2 FQNEAQ (reference sequence). With 3 bases clipped from V and 4 bases from J, the junction kept 18 bases outside the gene matches. The CDR3 is 19 residues long. The CDR3 DNA follows: TGTGCCAGCAGCTTGGCCGGGACAGGGAATTCCCTAAGTGGAGAGACCCAGTACTTC. As protein: CASSLAGTGNSLSGETQYF. Combining the CDR3 with reference TRBV7-9 and TRBJ2-5 gives the whole variable domain DTGVSQNPRHKITKRGQNVTFRCDPISEHNRLYWYRQTLGQGPEFLTYFQNEAQLEKSRLLSDRFSAERPKGSFSTLEIQRTEQGDSAMYLCASSLAGTGNSLSGETQYFGPGTRLLVL.

The chain has TRBV6-5 and TRBJ1-1; 7 nucleotides align to TRBD1. V gave up 0 bases and J gave up 7 bases; unmatched junction bases: 5. The CDR3 loop spans 14 amino acids. CDR1 is MNHEY, CDR2 SVGAGI, per germline. CDR3 coding DNA: TGTGCCAGCAGTTACTCGACAGGGAGTGGTGAAGCTTTCTTT. Its translation: CASSYSTGSGEAFF.

The chain carries TRBV10-3 and TRBJ2-1, with D unclear. Looked up from germline, CDR1 is ENHRY and CDR2 is SYGVKD. The CDR3 length is 13 residues. V lost 10 bases and J lost 5, with 15 bases in between. CDR3 sequence (DNA): TGTGCCACCACACAACAGTTAGACAATGAGCAGTTCTTC. This gives the protein CATTQQLDNEQFF.

The chain links TRBV3-1 (or the pseudogene TRBV3-2) to TRBJ1-1; no clear D gene. Germline V CDR1 and CDR2: LGHDT, YNNKEL (reference sequence). V lost 8 bases and J lost 3, with 10 bases in between. CDR3 size: 12 residues. The CDR3 is CASGARDTEAFF. CDR3 DNA sequence: TGTGCCAGCGGCGCTCGGGACACTGAAGCTTTCTTT.

J is TRBJ2-1 and V is TRBV10-3, with TRBD1 identical over 7 bases. The CDR3 contains 15 residues. CDR1 ENHRY and CDR2 SYGVKD come from the germline V gene. After removal of 3 bases from V and 3 bases from J, the junction contained 5 bases not matched to a gene. CDR3 residues: CAISERQGLYNEQFF. CDR3 DNA sequence: TGTGCCATCAGTGAACGACAGGGCCTCTACAATGAGCAGTTCTTC.

The chain links TRBV7-9 to TRBJ1-2; D ambiguous. CDR1 SEHNR and CDR2 FQNEAQ come from the germline V gene (reference sequence). V gave up 3 bases and J gave up 4 bases, with 12 bases separating them. The CDR3 has 14 amino acids. The CDR3 DNA is TGTGCCAGCAGCTTCCCGGAGACCATCTATGGCTACACCTTC. Its translation: CASSFPETIYGYTF. The entire variable domain, with the rest obtained from reference TRBV7-9 and TRBJ1-2, is as follows: DTGVSQNPRHKITKRGQNVTFRCDPISEHNRLYWYRQTLGQGPEFLTYFQNEAQLEKSRLLSDRFSAERPKGSFSTLEIQRTEQGDSAMYLCASSFPETIYGYTFGSGTRLTVV.

The chain combines TRBV24-1 with TRBJ2-5, with 10 bases identical to TRBD2. Germline lookup yields CDR1 KGHDR and CDR2 SFDVKD. CDR3 size: 16 residues. Unmatched junction bases numbered 8, after V lost 4 bases and J lost 4 bases. CDR3 in DNA: TGTGCCACCAGTGAAATTCTAAGCGGGGGGGGAGAGACCCAGTACTTC. Translating gives CATSEILSGGGETQYF.

The rearrangement uses TRBV25-1 and TRBJ2-4, with TRBD1 matching over 9 bases. V lost 2 bases and J lost 8; bases outside the gene matches: 4. The CDR3 is made up of 14 amino acids. Looked up from germline, CDR1 is MGHDK and CDR2 is SYGVNS. Here the CDR3 DNA reads TGTGCCAGCAGTGAAGCGGACAGGGGATACATTCAGTACTTC. This sequence encodes CASSEADRGYIQYF.

This clone was seen only a few times. The V call is TRBV6-6, the J call TRBJ2-7; perhaps TRBD1 as D (6 bases). Trimming took 6 bases from V and 4 from J, leaving 22 bases between them. Germline CDR1 reads MNHNY; CDR2 reads SVGAGI (reference sequence). The length of the CDR3 is 16 residues. CDR3: CASSPGGRGGGYEQYF. CDR3 nucleotides: TGTGCCAGCAGCCCCGGTGGCAGGGGCGGTGGGTACGAGCAGTACTTC.

This chain uses TRBV5-1 with TRBJ1-4, with 9 nucleotides matching TRBD1. The CDR3 spans 16 residues. J was trimmed by 8 bases and V by 4 bases; bases with no gene match: 12. Germline V CDR1 and CDR2: SGHRS, YFSETQ. In DNA, the CDR3 is TGCGCCAGCAGCCCAGGGGCCGGACAGGGGCGGGAAAAACTGTTTTTT. Protein sequence: CASSPGAGQGREKLFF.

The V and J genes are TRBV6-5 and TRBJ1-1; possible D gene TRBD1, 6 bases. The germline V gene has CDR1 MNHEY and CDR2 SVGAGI. Trimming left V 8 bases short and J 2 bases short, with 15 bases between. The length of the CDR3 is 14 residues. The CDR3 DNA reads as TGTGCCAGCGGGGGAGGGGGATCCAACACTGAAGCTTTCTTT. Protein sequence: CASGGGGSNTEAFF.

The chain links TRBV6-5 to TRBJ1-2; D is uncertain. The CDR3 has 14 amino acids. The V gene lost 6 bases and the J gene lost 2 bases, with 13 bases spanning the gap. Germline loops: CDR1 MNHEY, CDR2 SVGAGI. CDR3: CASSLRGENYGYTF. CDR3 bases: TGTGCCAGCAGCCTCAGAGGAGAGAACTATGGCTACACCTTC.

The genes are TRBV6-5 and TRBJ2-2; weak D call: TRBD1 (5 bases). The CDR3 runs to 13 residues. V was trimmed by 6 bases and J by 6 bases, leaving 11 bases between them. The V gene's germline CDR1 is MNHEY and CDR2 SVGAGI. In nucleotides, the CDR3 is TGTGCCAGCAGCCCCACAGGTGCCGGGGAGCTGTTTTTT. It codes for CASSPTGAGELFF.

The chain has TRBV20-1 and TRBJ1-4; TRBD1 matches 7 bases. J was trimmed by 4 bases and V by 3 bases; bases with no gene match: 5. Germline V gives CDR1 DFQATT, CDR2 SNEGSKA (reference sequence). The CDR3 extends over 14 amino acids. The CDR3 DNA reads as TGCAGTGCTAGTAAGGACAGGTATAATGAAAAACTGTTTTTT. Its protein is CSASKDRYNEKLFF.

As concerns this clone: A junction end diverges from the germline sequence, so it may reflect a read error. This rearrangement joins TRBV6-5 to TRBJ1-6, with a tentative D call TRBD1 (5 bases). CDR3 length: 16 amino acids. Germline assignment: CDR1 MNHEY and CDR2 SVGAGI. The CDR3 nucleotides read TGTGCCAGCAGTAACTCAGGGAGCTCCTATAATTCACCCCTCCACTTT. It encodes CASSNSGSSYNSPLHF.

The gene calls are TRBV5-1 and TRBJ2-7; D might be TRBD1 (7 bases). Trimming removed 3 bases at V and 8 bases at J, with 21 bases between. This CDR3 contains 15 residues. The germline CDR1 and CDR2 sequences are SGHRS and YFSETQ. The CDR3 DNA is TGCGCCAGCAGCTCACGAGGAGGGGGCCAGGACCAGCAGTACTTC. It encodes CASSSRGGGQDQQYF.

The chain employs TRBV19 and TRBJ2-7, with 8 bases matching TRBD1. After removal of 5 bases from V and 4 bases from J, the junction contained 10 bases not matched to a gene. The length of the CDR3 is 15 residues. Germline assignment: CDR1 LNHDA and CDR2 SQIVND (reference sequence). The CDR3 DNA reads TGTGCCAGTAGTCCCTCCGGGACAGGCTATTACGAGCAGTACTTC. Its protein product is CASSPSGTGYYEQYF.

The chain has TRBV7-2 and TRBJ2-3, with 15 positions matching TRBD2. This CDR3 is built from 17 residues. V shed 4 bases and J 5 bases; nucleotides not matched to a gene: 7. Germline V CDR1 and CDR2: SGHTA, FQGNSA. CDR3 nucleotides: TGTGCCAGCAGCTCCTACCCGGGACTAGCGGGGGGAGATACGCAGTATTTT. The encoded protein is CASSSYPGLAGGDTQYF.

The chain couples TRBV11-1 to TRBJ2-7, with 9 bases identical to TRBD2. This CDR3 spans 14 amino acids. V was clipped by 5 bases and J by 4 bases; unmatched bases: 6. Germline loops: CDR1 SGHAT, CDR2 FQDESV (reference sequence). The CDR3 reads CASSPRSGGYEQYF. The CDR3 region has the DNA TGTGCCAGCAGCCCAAGGAGCGGGGGGTACGAGCAGTACTTC.

This clone was counted a few times. The chain recombines TRBV29-1 with TRBJ2-1; possibly TRBD2 for D (5 bases). Per the germline V gene, CDR1 is SQVTM and CDR2 is ANQGSEA. The CDR3 is 15 amino acids. The V end lost 4 bases, the J end lost 8 bases, and 21 bases lay between the germline ends. This CDR3 is CSVAASTYIRDEQFF. CDR3 DNA sequence: TGCAGCGTTGCGGCTAGCACCTACATTCGCGATGAGCAGTTCTTC.

The chain combines TRBV5-5 with TRBJ1-4; possibly TRBD1 for D (6 bases). CDR3 length: 15 amino acids. The germline gives CDR1 SGHKS, CDR2 YYEKEE (reference sequence). V lost 0 bases, J lost 3 bases, and 9 bases lay in between. CDR3 coding DNA: TGTGCCAGCAGCTTGGCCCCAGGGGCTAATGAAAAACTGTTTTTT. Translating it yields CASSLAPGANEKLFF.

This chain connects TRBV5-5 to TRBJ2-7, with TRBD2 matching 7 bases. There are 15 residues in the CDR3. Looked up from germline, CDR1 is SGHKS and CDR2 is YYEKEE (reference sequence). With V trimmed by 4 bases and J by 7 bases, 14 bases remained unmatched. The CDR3 coding sequence is TGTGCCAGCAGCCTGGGGGGAGCGGGGCCCGGGGAGCAGTACTTC. This translates into CASSLGGAGPGEQYF.

This rearrangement joins TRBV7-2 to TRBJ2-2, with D tentatively TRBD2 (6 bases). Germline loops: CDR1 SGHTA, CDR2 FQGNSA. With 9 bases removed from V and 0 bases from J, the gap between germline ends came to 17 bases. CDR3 length equals 16 residues. The CDR3 spells CARLPAGPANTGELFF. The DNA for the CDR3 is TGTGCCAGACTTCCCGCGGGGCCCGCGAACACCGGGGAGCTGTTTTTT.

V is TRBV27 and J is TRBJ2-1; D is unresolved. The V end was cut by 2 bases, the J end by 5 bases, with 22 bases between. Germline V gene lookup returns CDR1 MNHEY and CDR2 SMNVEV (reference sequence). The CDR3 extends over 18 amino acids. CDR3 residues: CASSLASGWFFENNEQFF. The CDR3, as DNA: TGTGCCAGCAGTTTAGCATCGGGTTGGTTTTTTGAAAACAATGAGCAGTTCTTC.

The rearrangement joins TRBV19 to TRBJ1-5, with D hard to call. The CDR3 runs 14 residues. Trimming took 7 bases from V and 0 from J, leaving 10 bases between them. Germline assignment: CDR1 LNHDA and CDR2 SQIVND (reference sequence). In DNA, the CDR3 is TGTGCCAGTATATCGGGTTATAGCAATCAGCCCCAGCATTTT. This sequence encodes CASISGYSNQPQHF.